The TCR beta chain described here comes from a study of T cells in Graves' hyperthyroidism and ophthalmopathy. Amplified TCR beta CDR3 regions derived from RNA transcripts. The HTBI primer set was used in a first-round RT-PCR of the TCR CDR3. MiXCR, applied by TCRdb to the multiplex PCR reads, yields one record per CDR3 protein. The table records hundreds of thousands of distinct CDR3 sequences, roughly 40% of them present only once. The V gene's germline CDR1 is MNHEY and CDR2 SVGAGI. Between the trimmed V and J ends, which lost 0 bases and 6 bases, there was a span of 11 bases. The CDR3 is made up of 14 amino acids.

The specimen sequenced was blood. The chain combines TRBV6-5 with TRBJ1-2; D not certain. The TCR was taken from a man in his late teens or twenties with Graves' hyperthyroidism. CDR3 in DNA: TGTGCCAGCAGTTACTCGATCGGGTCGAATGGCTACACCTTC. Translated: CASSYSIGSNGYTF.